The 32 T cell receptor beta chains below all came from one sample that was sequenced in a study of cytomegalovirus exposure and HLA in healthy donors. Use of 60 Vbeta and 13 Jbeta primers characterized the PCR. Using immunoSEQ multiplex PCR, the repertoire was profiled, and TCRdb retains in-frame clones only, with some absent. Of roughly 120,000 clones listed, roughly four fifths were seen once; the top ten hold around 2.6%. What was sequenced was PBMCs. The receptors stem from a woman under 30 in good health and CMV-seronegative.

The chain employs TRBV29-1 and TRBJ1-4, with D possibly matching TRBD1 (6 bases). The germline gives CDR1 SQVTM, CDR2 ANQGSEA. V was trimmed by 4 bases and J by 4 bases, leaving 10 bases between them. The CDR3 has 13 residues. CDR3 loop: CSVAWTVNEKLFF. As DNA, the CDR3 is TGCAGCGTTGCTTGGACAGTTAATGAAAAACTGTTTTTT. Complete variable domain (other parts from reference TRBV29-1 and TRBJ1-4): SAVISQKPSRDICQRGTSLTIQCQVDSQVTMMFWYRQQPGQSLTLIATANQGSEATYESGFVIDKFPISRPNLTFSTLTVSNMSPEDSSIYLCSVAWTVNEKLFFGSGTQLSVL.

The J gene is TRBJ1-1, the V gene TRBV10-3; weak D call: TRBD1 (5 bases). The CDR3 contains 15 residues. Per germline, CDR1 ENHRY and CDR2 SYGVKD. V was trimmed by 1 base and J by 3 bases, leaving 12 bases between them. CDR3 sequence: CAISEWVGRDTEAFF. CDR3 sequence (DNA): TGTGCCATCAGTGAGTGGGTGGGGCGTGACACTGAAGCTTTCTTT.

The CDR3 region is CASSFTVAPYGYTF. The CDR3 DNA is TGTGCCAGCAGCTTCACTGTCGCGCCCTATGGCTACACCTTC. The chain is built from TRBV5-6 and TRBJ1-2; D is ambiguous. Trimming left V 2 bases short and J 4 bases short, with 12 bases between. The germline V gene has CDR1 SGHDT and CDR2 YYEEEE. This CDR3 contains 14 residues.

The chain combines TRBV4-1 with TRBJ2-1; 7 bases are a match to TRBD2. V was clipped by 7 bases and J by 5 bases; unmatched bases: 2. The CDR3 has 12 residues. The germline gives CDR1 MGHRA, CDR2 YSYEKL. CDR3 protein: CASTGGNNEQFF. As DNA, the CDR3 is TGCGCCAGCACGGGGGGAAACAATGAGCAGTTCTTC.

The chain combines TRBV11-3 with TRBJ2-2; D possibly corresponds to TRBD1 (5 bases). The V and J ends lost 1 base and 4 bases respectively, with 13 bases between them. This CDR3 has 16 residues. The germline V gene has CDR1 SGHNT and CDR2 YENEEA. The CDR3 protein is CASSLAPGQRTGELFF. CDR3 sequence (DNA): TGTGCCAGCAGCTTAGCCCCAGGGCAACGCACCGGGGAGCTGTTTTTT.

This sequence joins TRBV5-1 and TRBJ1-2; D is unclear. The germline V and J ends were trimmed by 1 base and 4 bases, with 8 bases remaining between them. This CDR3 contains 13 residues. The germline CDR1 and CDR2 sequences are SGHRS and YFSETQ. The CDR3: CASSLSSGYGYTF. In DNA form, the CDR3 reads TGCGCCAGCAGCTTGAGTAGTGGCTATGGCTACACCTTC.

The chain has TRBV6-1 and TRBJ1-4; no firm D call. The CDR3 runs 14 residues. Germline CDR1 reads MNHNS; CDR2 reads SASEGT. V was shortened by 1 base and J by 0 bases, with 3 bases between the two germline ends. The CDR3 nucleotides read TGTGCCAGCAGTGAAGTCGCAACTAATGAAAAACTGTTTTTT. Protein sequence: CASSEVATNEKLFF.

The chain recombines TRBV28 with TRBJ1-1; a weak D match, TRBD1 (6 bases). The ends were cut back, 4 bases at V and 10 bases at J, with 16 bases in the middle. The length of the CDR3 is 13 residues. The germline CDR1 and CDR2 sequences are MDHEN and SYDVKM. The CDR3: CASSSPDSWRAFF. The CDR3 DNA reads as TGTGCCAGCAGTTCCCCGGACAGTTGGAGAGCTTTCTTT.

The CDR3 nucleotides are TGCAGCGTTGCGAGGGGAGGCTATGGCTACACCTTC. It yields the protein CSVARGGYGYTF. The chain links TRBV29-1 to TRBJ1-2; a weak D match, TRBD1 (5 bases). Trimming cost V 4 bases and J 4 bases, with 10 bases left between them. The CDR3 covers 12 residues. Per the germline V gene, CDR1 is SQVTM and CDR2 is ANQGSEA.

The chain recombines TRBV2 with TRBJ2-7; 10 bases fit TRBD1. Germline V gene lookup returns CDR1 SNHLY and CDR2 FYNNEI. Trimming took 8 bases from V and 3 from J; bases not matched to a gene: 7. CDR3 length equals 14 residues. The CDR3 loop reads CASGSRTGGYEQYF. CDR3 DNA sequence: TGTGCCAGCGGGAGTCGGACAGGGGGCTACGAGCAGTACTTC.

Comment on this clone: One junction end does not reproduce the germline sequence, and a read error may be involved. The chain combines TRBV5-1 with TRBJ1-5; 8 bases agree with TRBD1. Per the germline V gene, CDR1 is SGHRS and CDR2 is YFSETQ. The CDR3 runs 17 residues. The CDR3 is CASSLGPGGNSNQPQHF. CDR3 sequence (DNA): TGCGCCAGTAGCTTGGGACCAGGGGGCAATAGCAATCAGCCCCAGCATTTT.

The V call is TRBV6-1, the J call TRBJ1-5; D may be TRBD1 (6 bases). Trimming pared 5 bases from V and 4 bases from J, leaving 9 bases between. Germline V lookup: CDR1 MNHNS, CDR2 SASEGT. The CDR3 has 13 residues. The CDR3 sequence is CASSTRGNQPQHF. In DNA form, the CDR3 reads TGTGCCAGCAGTACCAGGGGAAATCAGCCCCAGCATTTT.

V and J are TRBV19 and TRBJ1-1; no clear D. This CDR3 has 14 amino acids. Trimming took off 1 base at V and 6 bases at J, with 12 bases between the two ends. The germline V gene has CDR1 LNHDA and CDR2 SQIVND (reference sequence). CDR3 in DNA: TGTGCCAGTAGTATAGGCAGGTGGGCCCCTGAAGCTTTCTTT. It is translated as CASSIGRWAPEAFF.

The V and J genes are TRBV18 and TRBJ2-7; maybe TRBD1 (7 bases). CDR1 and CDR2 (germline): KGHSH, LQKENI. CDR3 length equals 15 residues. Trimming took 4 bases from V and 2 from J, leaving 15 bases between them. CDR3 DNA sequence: TGTGCCAGCTCACAGACTCAGGGGGGTACCTACGAGCAGTACGTC. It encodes CASSQTQGGTYEQYV.

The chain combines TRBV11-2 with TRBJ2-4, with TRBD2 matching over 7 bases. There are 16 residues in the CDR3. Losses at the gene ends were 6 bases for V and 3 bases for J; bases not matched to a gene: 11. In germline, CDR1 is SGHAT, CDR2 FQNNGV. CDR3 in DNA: TGTGCCAGCAGACCCATGGGGAGGGCGAGCAAAAACATTCAGTACTTC. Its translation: CASRPMGRASKNIQYF.

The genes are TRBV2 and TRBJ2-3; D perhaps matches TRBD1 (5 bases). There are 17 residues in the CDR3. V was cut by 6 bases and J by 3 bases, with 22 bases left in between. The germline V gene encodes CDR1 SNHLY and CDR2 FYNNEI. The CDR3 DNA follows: TGTGCCAGCAGGGGGCCCGGTATGGCAGGGAAGACAGATACGCAGTATTTT. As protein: CASRGPGMAGKTDTQYF.

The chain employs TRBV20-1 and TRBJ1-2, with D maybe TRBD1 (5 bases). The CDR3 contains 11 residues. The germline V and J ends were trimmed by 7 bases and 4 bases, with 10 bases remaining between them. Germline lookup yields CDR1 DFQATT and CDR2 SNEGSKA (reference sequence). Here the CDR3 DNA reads TGCAGTGTGGGGACTGTCTATGGCTACACCTTC. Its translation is CSVGTVYGYTF.

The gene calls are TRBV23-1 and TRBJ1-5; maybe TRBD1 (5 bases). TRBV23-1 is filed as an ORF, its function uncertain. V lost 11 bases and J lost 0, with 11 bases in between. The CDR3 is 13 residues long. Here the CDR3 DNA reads TGCGCCCCACAGGAAAATAGCAATCAGCCCCAGCATTTT. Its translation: CAPQENSNQPQHF.

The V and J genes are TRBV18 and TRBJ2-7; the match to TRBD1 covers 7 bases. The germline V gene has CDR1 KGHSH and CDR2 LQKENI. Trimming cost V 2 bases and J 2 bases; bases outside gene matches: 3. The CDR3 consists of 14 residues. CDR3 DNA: TGTGCCAGCTCACCATGGGACAGTACCTACGAGCAGTACTTC. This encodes CASSPWDSTYEQYF.

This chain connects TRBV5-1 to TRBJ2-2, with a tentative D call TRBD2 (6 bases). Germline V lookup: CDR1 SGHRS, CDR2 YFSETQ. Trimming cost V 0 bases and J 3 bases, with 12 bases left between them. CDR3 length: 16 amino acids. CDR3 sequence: CASSLGLEGDTGELFF. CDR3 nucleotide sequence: TGCGCCAGCAGCTTGGGACTAGAAGGGGACACCGGGGAGCTGTTTTTT.

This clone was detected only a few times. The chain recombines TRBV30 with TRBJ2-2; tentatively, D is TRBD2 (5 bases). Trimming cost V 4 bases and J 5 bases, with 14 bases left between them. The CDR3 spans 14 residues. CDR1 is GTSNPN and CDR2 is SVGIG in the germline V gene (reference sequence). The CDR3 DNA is TGTGCCTGGAATGGGAACCGGAGGACCGGGGAGCTGTTTTTT. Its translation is CAWNGNRRTGELFF.

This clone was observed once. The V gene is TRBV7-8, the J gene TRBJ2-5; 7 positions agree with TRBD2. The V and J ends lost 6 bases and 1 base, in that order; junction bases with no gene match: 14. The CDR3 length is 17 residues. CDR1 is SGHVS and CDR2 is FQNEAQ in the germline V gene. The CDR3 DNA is TGTGCCAGCAGTCCAGTCGATAGCGGGCCTATCCAAGAGACCCAGTACTTC. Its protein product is CASSPVDSGPIQETQYF.

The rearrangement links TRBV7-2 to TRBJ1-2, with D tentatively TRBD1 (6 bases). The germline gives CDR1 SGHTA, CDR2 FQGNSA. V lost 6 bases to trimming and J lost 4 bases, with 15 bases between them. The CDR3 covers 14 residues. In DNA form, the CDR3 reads TGTGCCAGCAGTTATATGGGACAAGCCTATGGCTACACCTTC. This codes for CASSYMGQAYGYTF. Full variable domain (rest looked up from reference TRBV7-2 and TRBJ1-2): GAGVSQSPSNKVTEKGKDVELRCDPISGHTALYWYRQSLGQGLEFLIYFQGNSAPDKSGLPSDRFSAERTGGSVSTLTIQRTQQEDSAVYLCASSYMGQAYGYTFGSGTRLTVV.

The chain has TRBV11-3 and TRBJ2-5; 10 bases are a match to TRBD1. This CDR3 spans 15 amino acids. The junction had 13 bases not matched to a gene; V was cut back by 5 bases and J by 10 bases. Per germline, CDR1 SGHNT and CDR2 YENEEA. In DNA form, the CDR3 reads TGTGCCAGCAGCGCCCTCATCGGGACAGGGGATGACCAGTACTTC. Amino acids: CASSALIGTGDDQYF.

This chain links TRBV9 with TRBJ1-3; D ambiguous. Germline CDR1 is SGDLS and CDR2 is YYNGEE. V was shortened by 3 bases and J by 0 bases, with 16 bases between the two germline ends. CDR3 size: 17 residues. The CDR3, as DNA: TGTGCCAGCAGCGGGGCCGAGGGATTTGGCTCTGGAAACACCATATATTTT. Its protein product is CASSGAEGFGSGNTIYF.

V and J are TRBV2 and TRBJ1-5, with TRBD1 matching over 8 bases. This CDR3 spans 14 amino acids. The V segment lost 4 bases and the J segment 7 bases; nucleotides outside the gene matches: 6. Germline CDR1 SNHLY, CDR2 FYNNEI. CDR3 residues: CASSGSGGRQPQHF. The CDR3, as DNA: TGTGCCAGCAGTGGGTCAGGGGGCAGGCAGCCCCAGCATTTT.

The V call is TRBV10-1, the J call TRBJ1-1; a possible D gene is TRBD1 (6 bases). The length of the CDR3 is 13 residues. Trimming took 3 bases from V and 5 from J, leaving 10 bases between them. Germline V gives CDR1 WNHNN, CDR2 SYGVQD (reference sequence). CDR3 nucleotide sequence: TGCGCCAGCAGTGACTACAGGGCGACTGAAGCTTTCTTT. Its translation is CASSDYRATEAFF.

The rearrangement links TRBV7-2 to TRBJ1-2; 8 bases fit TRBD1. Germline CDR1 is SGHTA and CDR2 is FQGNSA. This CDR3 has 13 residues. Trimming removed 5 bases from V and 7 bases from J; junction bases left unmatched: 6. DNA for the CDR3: TGTGCCAGCAGCCCATCCGGGACAGGTGGCTACACCTTC. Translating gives CASSPSGTGGYTF.

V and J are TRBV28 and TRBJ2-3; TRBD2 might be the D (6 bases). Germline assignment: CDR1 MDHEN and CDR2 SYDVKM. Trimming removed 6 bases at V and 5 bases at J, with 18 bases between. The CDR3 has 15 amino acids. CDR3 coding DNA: TGTGCCAGCAGAGGTAGCACTAGCTGGGGAGATACGCAGTATTTT. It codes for CASRGSTSWGDTQYF.

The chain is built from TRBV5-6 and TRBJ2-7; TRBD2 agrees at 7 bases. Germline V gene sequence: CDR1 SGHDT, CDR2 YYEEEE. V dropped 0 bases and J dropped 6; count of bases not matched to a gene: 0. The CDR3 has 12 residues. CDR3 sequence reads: CASSLGGGEQYF. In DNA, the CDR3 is TGTGCCAGCAGCTTGGGGGGGGGCGAGCAGTACTTC.

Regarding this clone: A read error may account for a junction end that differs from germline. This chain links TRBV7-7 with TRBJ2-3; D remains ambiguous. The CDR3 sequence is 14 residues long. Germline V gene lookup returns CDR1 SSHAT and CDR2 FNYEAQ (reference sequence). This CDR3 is CASSRGIPPDTQYF. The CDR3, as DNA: TGTGCTAGCAGCCGCGGCATCCCCCCAGATACGCAGTATTTT.

The CDR3 sequence is CASSFRDSSSSFSGNTIYF. The CDR3 DNA reads as TGCGCCAGCAGCTTCCGGGACAGTTCCTCCTCTTTCTCTGGAAACACCATATATTTT. The chain couples TRBV5-1 to TRBJ1-3; 7 positions match TRBD1. CDR1 and CDR2 from the germline V gene are SGHRS and YFSETQ. The CDR3 consists of 19 residues. The V and J ends lost 2 bases and 0 bases, in that order; junction bases with no gene match: 14.